This record concerns one T cell receptor (beta chain) sequence. Its specificity is not known. These data come from a study of cytomegalovirus exposure and HLA in healthy donors. Among the roughly 110 subjects of the validation cohort, separate from the approximately 700-subject first cohort, were the donors. The V and J ends lost 7 bases and 5 bases respectively, with 9 bases between them. This CDR3 has 11 residues. Germline assignment: CDR1 DFQATT and CDR2 SNEGSKA (reference sequence). Study findings and constraints: As was reported, the classifier diagnosed cytomegalovirus status with high specificity and sensitivity.

Assay: immunoSEQ multiplex PCR; the TCRdb copy retains only in-frame clones and omits some. Among 150,000 to 200,000 clones listed, 65% to 85% were seen once. Sequenced: PBMCs. This receptor was obtained from a woman between 18 and 30 years old in good health and CMV-seropositive. The chain uses TRBV20-1 and TRBJ2-1; D call uncertain. The CDR3 loop is CSVPLNNEQFF. DNA for the CDR3: TGCAGTGTACCCCTAAACAATGAGCAGTTCTTC.